This T cell receptor beta chain comes out of a study of T cell repertoires in cytomegalovirus infection. Whole-study context: Matching HLA type, along with CMV infection, was indicated by public TCR beta signatures.

CDR3 size: 20 residues. Per germline, CDR1 LNHNV and CDR2 YYDKDF (reference sequence). Trimming took 4 bases from V and 2 from J, leaving 26 bases between them. TCRdb itself ran the reads through MiXCR, one entry per CDR3 protein. The sample gives around 770,000 distinct CDR3 sequences, almost 30% of which show up once; less than 15% is in the top ten. Turning to this clonotype: The target antigen is unknown.

Here the sequenced sample was cultured CD8+ T cells from PBMCs, taken from culture after CMV antigen stimulation. The source is a human donor in good health (CMV status not recorded). Some clones in this sample may be carry-over from other donors' samples. This chain connects TRBV15 to TRBJ1-4, with D possibly TRBD1 on 5 matching bases. CDR3 region: CATSTTAMGEGYTTNEKLFF. CDR3 in DNA: TGTGCCACCAGCACCACTGCGATGGGGGAAGGTTATACCACTAATGAAAAACTGTTTTTT. Drawing the rest from reference TRBV15 and TRBJ1-4, the complete variable domain is DAMVIQNPRYQVTQFGKPVTLSCSQTLNHNVMYWYQQKSSQAPKLLFHYYDKDFNNEADTPDNFQSRRPNTSFCFLDIRSPGLGDTAMYLCATSTTAMGEGYTTNEKLFFGSGTQLSVL.